The TCR beta chain described here comes from a study of chemoradiotherapy in HPV16-positive cancers. On this clone itself: The antigen remains unidentified.

Study results and limitations: Only two HPV16-positive patients supplied the functional HPV-specificity definition.

Germline V CDR1 and CDR2: SQVTM, ANQGSEA. This CDR3 is 14 amino acids long. The V end lost 7 bases, the J end lost 0 bases, and 13 bases lay between the germline ends. Sequencing used immunoSEQ multiplex PCR; TCRdb keeps in-frame clones, though not all of them. The data show roughly 5,100 clones, 65% to 80% seen once. This sequence was found in a human donor with HPV-associated anogenital cancer. The sample here was tumor tissue, taken from a patient who underwent chemoradiotherapy. The chain carries TRBV29-1 and TRBJ2-1; D is perhaps TRBD2 (5 bases). This CDR3 reads CSAQEGSSYNEQFF. The CDR3 DNA reads TGCAGCGCGCAAGAGGGTTCCTCCTACAATGAGCAGTTCTTC.